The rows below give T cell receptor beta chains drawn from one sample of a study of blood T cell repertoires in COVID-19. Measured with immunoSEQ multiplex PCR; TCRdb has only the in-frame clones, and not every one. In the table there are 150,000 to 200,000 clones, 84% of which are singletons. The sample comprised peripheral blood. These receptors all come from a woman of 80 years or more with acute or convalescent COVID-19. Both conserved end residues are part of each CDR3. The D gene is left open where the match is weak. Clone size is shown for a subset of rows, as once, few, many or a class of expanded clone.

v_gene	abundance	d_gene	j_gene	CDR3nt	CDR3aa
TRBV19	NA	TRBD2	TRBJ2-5	TGTGCCAGTAGTAACACCTTACTAGCGGGGCTGACCCAGTACTTC	CASSNTLLAGLTQYF
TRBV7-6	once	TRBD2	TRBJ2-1	TGTGCCAGCAGCTTACGGCGGGGGAGCTCCTACAATGAGCAGTTCTTC	CASSLRRGSSYNEQFF
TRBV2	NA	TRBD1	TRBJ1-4	TGTGCCAGCAGGGGACAGGTGGTTGAAAAACTGTTTTTT	CASRGQVVEKLFF
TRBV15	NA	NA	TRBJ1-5	TGTGCCACCAGCAGTGTTTCTGGCAGTCAGCCCCAGCATTTT	CATSSVSGSQPQHF
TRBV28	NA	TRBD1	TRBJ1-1	TGTGCCAGCAGTTACAGGGGGTCTGAAGCTTTCTTT	CASSYRGSEAFF
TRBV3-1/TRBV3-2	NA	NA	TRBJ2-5	TGTGCCAGCAGCCGCGGACAGATACTTCAAGAGACCCAGTACTTC	CASSRGQILQETQYF
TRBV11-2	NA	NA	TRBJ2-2	TGTGCCAGCAGCTTTCGTGTCTCGAACACCGGGGAGCTGTTTTTT	CASSFRVSNTGELFF
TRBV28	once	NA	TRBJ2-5	TGTGCCATCCGAAACAGGGAGGGGGAGACCCAGTACTTC	CAIRNREGETQYF
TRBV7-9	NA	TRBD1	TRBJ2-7	TGTGCCAGCAGCTCTCGACAGGGGGCCGACGAGCAGTACTTC	CASSSRQGADEQYF
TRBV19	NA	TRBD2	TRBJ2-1	TGTGCCAGTAGTATAGATCCCCTAGCGGGCCGTGAGCAGTTCTTC	CASSIDPLAGREQFF
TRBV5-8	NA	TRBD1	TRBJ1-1	TGTGCCAGCAGCGTCGGGACAGCGAACACTGAAGCTTTCTTT	CASSVGTANTEAFF
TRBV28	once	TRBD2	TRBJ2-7	TGTGCCAGCAGTTTATCGGGGGGAGGCCTTAACTCCTACGAGCAGTACTTC	CASSLSGGGLNSYEQYF
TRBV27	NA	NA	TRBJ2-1	TGTGCCAGCAGTTTGACTGCGGTAAGCAATGAGCAGTTCTTC	CASSLTAVSNEQFF
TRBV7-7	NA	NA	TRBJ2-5	TGTGCTAGCAGCTTAGCGATTGACAGGCGAGTCGGGACCCAGTACTTC	CASSLAIDRRVGTQYF
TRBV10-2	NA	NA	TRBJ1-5	TGCGCCAGCAGCCCCGGACTCGGCGTTGCGAGCAATCAGCCCCAGCATTTT	CASSPGLGVASNQPQHF
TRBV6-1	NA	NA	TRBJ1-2	TGTGCCAGCAGTGAGATCGGCTATGGCTACACCTTC	CASSEIGYGYTF
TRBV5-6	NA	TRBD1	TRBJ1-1	TGTGCCAGCAGCTCAAGGACAGGGCTGGGCCCTACTGAAGCTTTCTTT	CASSSRTGLGPTEAFF
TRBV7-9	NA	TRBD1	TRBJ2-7	TGTGCCAGCAGCCCCCGGGACAGGATCTCCTACGAGCAGTACTTC	CASSPRDRISYEQYF
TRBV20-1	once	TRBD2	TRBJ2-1	TGCAGTGCTAGTGGGGCTGGACTAGCTAGTTTCAATGAGCAGTTCTTC	CSASGAGLASFNEQFF
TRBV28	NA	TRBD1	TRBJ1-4	TGTGCCAGCAGTACCGGGACAGGGCAATACGGGAAACTGTTTTTT	CASSTGTGQYGKLFF
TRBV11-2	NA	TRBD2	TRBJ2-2	TGTGCCAGCAGCCACCATGAAAATCGACTAGCGGGGAACAACGGGGAGCTGTTTTTT	CASSHHENRLAGNNGELFF